This record looks at one TCR beta chain sequence and its context. The germline gives CDR1 SGHVS, CDR2 FNYEAQ. The CDR3 has 14 amino acids. V dropped 6 bases and J dropped 3; count of bases not matched to a gene: 8. The sample originates from a study of identical twins' blood T cells. One entry per CDR3 protein, called by TCRdb with MiXCR from the 5' RACE reads. The table includes over a thousand distinct CDR3 sequences, over 75% detected once. Reared together, all three twin pairs probably met the same infectious agents and vaccines. The chain joins TRBV7-6 to TRBJ2-7; 7 bases map to TRBD2. This sequence was found in a woman aged 18 to 49 in good health. The sequenced sample consisted of PBMCs. Written as DNA, the CDR3 is TGTGCCAGCAGTCCAGGACTAGTTGTCTACGAGCAGTACTTC. This gives the protein CASSPGLVVYEQYF.